Listed below are T cell receptor beta chains from one sample, sequenced in a study of blood T cell repertoires in COVID-19. Produced via immunoSEQ multiplex PCR; TCRdb's table is partial and in-frame only. The sample yields around 200,000 clones, approximately 78% seen once. Sequencing was done on a sample of peripheral blood. The receptors derive from a woman of 80 years or more with active or convalescent COVID-19. Both conserved end residues are part of each CDR3. The D gene is left open where the match is weak. Only some rows state a clone size, as once, few, many or a class for expanded clones.

v_gene	d_gene	abundance	len	j_gene	CDR3aa	CDR3nt
TRBV4-2	-	few	18	TRBJ2-3	CASSQDSGGGLGTDTQYF	TGTGCCAGCAGCCAAGATAGTGGGGGCGGGTTGGGCACAGATACGCAGTATTTT
TRBV7-9	-	-	13	TRBJ2-4	CASSFVGGNIQYF	TGTGCCAGCAGCTTTGTGGGGGGAAACATTCAGTACTTC
TRBV19	-	few	13	TRBJ2-3	CAIRDPGADTQYF	TGTGCCATCAGAGACCCGGGGGCAGATACGCAGTATTTT
TRBV18	TRBD1	-	16	TRBJ1-2	CASSPSLPGTGVGYTF	TGTGCCAGCTCACCATCTCTCCCCGGGACAGGGGTAGGCTACACCTTC
TRBV18	-	many	16	TRBJ1-5	CASSPYGGGTNQPQHF	TGTGCCAGCTCACCATATGGTGGGGGCACAAATCAGCCCCAGCATTTT
TRBV29-1	TRBD1	-	8	TRBJ1-2	CTTGDRVF	TGCACTACCGGGGACAGGGTCTTC
TRBV27	-	-	13	TRBJ2-5	CASSWRSQETQYF	TGTGCCAGCAGTTGGAGGAGCCAAGAGACCCAGTACTTC
TRBV29-1	-	-	13	TRBJ2-7	CSVVGRGHYEQYF	TGCAGCGTTGTAGGCAGAGGGCACTACGAGCAGTACTTC
TRBV4-2	TRBD1	-	16	TRBJ2-1	CASSQPQGAGSNEQFF	TGTGCCAGCAGCCAGCCTCAGGGGGCCGGTAGCAATGAGCAGTTCTTC
TRBV28	TRBD1	-	15	TRBJ1-2	CASHTLVVRGHGYTF	TGTGCCAGCCATACCCTAGTTGTCAGGGGGCATGGCTACACCTTC
TRBV19	TRBD2	-	17	TRBJ2-1	CASSISGTRLRYNEQFF	TGTGCCAGTAGTATATCCGGGACTAGACTCCGCTACAATGAGCAGTTCTTC
TRBV7-2	TRBD2	-	15	TRBJ2-2	CASSLVPGGYGELFF	TGTGCCAGCAGCTTAGTTCCCGGGGGGTACGGGGAGCTGTTTTTT
TRBV7-8	-	-	12	TRBJ1-2	CASSSGQPGYTF	TGTGCCAGCAGCAGTGGACAGCCAGGCTACACCTTC
TRBV4-3	TRBD2	-	16	TRBJ2-1	CASSQEVRGGYNEQFF	TGCGCCAGCAGCCAAGAGGTGCGGGGGGGCTACAATGAGCAGTTCTTC
TRBV24-1	TRBD1	-	16	TRBJ2-3	CATSATGTANTDTQYF	TGTGCCACCAGTGCAACCGGGACAGCTAACACAGATACGCAGTATTTT
TRBV12-3/TRBV12-4	-	-	13	TRBJ1-1	CASSLSEFTEAFF	TGTGCCAGCAGTTTATCGGAGTTCACTGAAGCTTTCTTT
TRBV10-2	TRBD1	once	14	TRBJ1-3	CASIPRTGGNTIYF	TGCGCCAGCATCCCTCGGACAGGTGGAAACACCATATATTTT
TRBV4-3	TRBD1	-	15	TRBJ1-3	CASSQEDRAGNTIYF	TGCGCCAGCAGCCAGGAGGACAGGGCTGGAAACACCATATATTTT
TRBV9	-	-	16	TRBJ1-3	CASSVEPGFSGNTIYF	TGTGCCAGCAGCGTAGAACCGGGGTTCTCCGGAAACACCATATATTTT
TRBV6-5	-	few	14	TRBJ1-2	CASSYSGAPYGYTF	TGTGCCAGCAGTTACTCAGGGGCCCCATATGGCTACACCTTC
TRBV19	-	once	14	TRBJ1-6	CASSNQTPNSPLHF	TGTGCCAGTAGTAACCAGACACCTAATTCACCCCTCCACTTT
TRBV4-2	TRBD2	-	17	TRBJ2-5	CASSQRGTSGGVETQYF	TGTGCCAGCAGCCAGAGAGGGACTAGCGGGGGGGTAGAGACCCAGTACTTC
TRBV6-5	-	-	14	TRBJ1-5	CASVFQEGDQPQHF	TGTGCCAGCGTTTTTCAGGAGGGTGATCAGCCCCAGCATTTT
TRBV7-2	-	-	14	TRBJ2-5	CASSLRQGQETQYF	TGTGCCAGCAGCTTACGGCAGGGGCAAGAGACCCAGTACTTC
TRBV5-1	-	-	14	TRBJ1-1	CASSTGTSNTEAFF	TGCGCCAGCAGCACCGGGACATCGAACACTGAAGCTTTCTTT
TRBV9	TRBD2	-	16	TRBJ2-7	CASSVGSGGISYEQYF	TGTGCCAGCAGCGTAGGAAGCGGGGGAATTTCCTACGAGCAGTACTTC
TRBV5-1	TRBD1	-	16	TRBJ2-1	CASSLDWQGVYNEQFF	TGCGCCAGCAGCTTGGATTGGCAGGGGGTCTACAATGAGCAGTTCTTC
TRBV18	-	-	17	TRBJ1-2	CASSPEAGGFSWYGYTF	TGTGCCAGCTCACCAGAAGCGGGGGGTTTTTCTTGGTATGGCTACACCTTC
TRBV13	TRBD2	-	15	TRBJ2-5	CASSSRTSGRETQYF	TGTGCCAGCAGCTCAAGGACTAGCGGGCGGGAGACCCAGTACTTC
TRBV15	TRBD1	-	15	TRBJ1-2	CATSRETTGALGYTF	TGTGCCACCAGCAGAGAAACGACAGGGGCGCTTGGCTACACCTTC
TRBV10-3	-	-	14	TRBJ2-1	CAMAGGRAYNEQFF	TGTGCCATGGCCGGGGGTAGGGCATACAATGAGCAGTTCTTC
TRBV4-3	-	-	16	TRBJ1-1	CASSQGPGRMDTEAFF	TGCGCCAGCAGCCAAGGCCCGGGGAGGATGGACACTGAAGCTTTCTTT
TRBV19	TRBD2	-	15	TRBJ2-3	CASRGLAGNTDTQYF	TGTGCCAGTAGAGGACTAGCGGGGAACACAGATACGCAGTATTTT
TRBV5-1	TRBD2	-	16	TRBJ2-3	CASGPGLAGSTDTQYF	TGCGCCAGCGGGCCCGGACTAGCGGGGAGCACAGATACGCAGTATTTT
TRBV5-4	-	-	15	TRBJ1-1	CASSLGVAVNTEAFF	TGTGCCAGCAGCTTGGGAGTGGCGGTTAACACTGAAGCTTTCTTT
TRBV19	-	once	18	TRBJ2-6	CASSPKGGSSSGANVLTF	TGTGCCAGTAGTCCCAAGGGGGGGTCCTCTTCTGGGGCCAACGTCCTGACTTTC
TRBV6-5	-	-	13	TRBJ2-1	CASSYSVGNEQFF	TGTGCCAGCAGTTACTCGGTCGGTAATGAGCAGTTCTTC
TRBV7-2	-	few	15	TRBJ2-5	CASSLAEQIQETQYF	TGTGCCAGCAGCTTAGCGGAACAGATCCAAGAGACCCAGTACTTC
TRBV2	-	-	13	TRBJ1-1	CASSYRPATEAFF	TGTGCCAGCAGTTACAGGCCCGCCACTGAAGCTTTCTTT
TRBV2	TRBD1	few	15	TRBJ2-7	CASRDETGPLFEQYF	TGTGCCAGCAGGGACGAGACAGGGCCCCTTTTCGAGCAGTACTTC
TRBV6-5	TRBD1	-	15	TRBJ1-5	CASSYSTGLNQPQHF	TGTGCCAGCAGTTACTCGACAGGGCTCAACCAGCCCCAGCATTTT
TRBV7-7	TRBD2	-	18	TRBJ2-5	CASSSLGRTSGGLETQYF	TGTGCTAGCAGCTCCTTGGGGAGGACTAGCGGGGGATTGGAGACCCAGTACTTC
TRBV2	-	-	15	TRBJ2-1	CASSESMGGPGEQFF	TGTGCCAGCAGTGAATCAATGGGGGGGCCCGGTGAGCAGTTCTTC
TRBV19	TRBD1	-	14	TRBJ1-5	CASQGQTNNQPQHF	TGTGCCAGCCAGGGACAGACGAACAATCAGCCCCAGCATTTT
TRBV5-5	TRBD1	-	15	TRBJ1-5	CASSLTGNGNQPQHF	TGTGCCAGCAGCCTGACAGGGAATGGCAATCAGCCCCAGCATTTT
TRBV28	-	-	15	TRBJ1-4	CASSLLGASGEKLFF	TGTGCCAGCAGTTTACTGGGGGCGAGTGGTGAAAAACTGTTTTTT